A selection of T cell receptor beta chains follows, all from one sample in a study of blood T cell repertoires in COVID-19. The data were produced by immunoSEQ multiplex PCR, yet TCRdb's version contains in-frame clones alone and is incomplete. The sample includes nearly 110,000 clones, 60% to 85% of them seen just once. The material sequenced was peripheral blood. The receptors were gathered from a man aged 70 or older with acute or convalescent COVID-19. CDR3s include the opening cysteine and the closing phenylalanine or tryptophan. The D gene is left open where the match is weak. Rows may omit the clone size; those that give it use once, few, many or a size class.

TRBD1	14	TRBJ1-2	TRBV27	once	CASSQGVWGYGYTF	TGTGCCAGCAGTCAGGGGGTCTGGGGCTATGGCTACACCTTC
NA	13	TRBJ2-5	TRBV5-4	once	CASSLELAETQYF	TGTGCCAGCAGCTTGGAACTAGCCGAGACCCAGTACTTC
NA	14	TRBJ1-1	TRBV7-8	once	CASRVGHQNTEAFF	TGTGCCAGCAGGGTTGGACATCAGAACACTGAAGCTTTCTTT
NA	15	TRBJ1-6	TRBV7-9	NA	CASSLARGSDSPLHF	TGTGCCAGCAGCTTAGCGCGGGGCTCGGATTCACCCCTCCACTTT
TRBD1	18	TRBJ2-5	TRBV5-4	NA	CASSLAASGTVIQETQYF	TGTGCCAGCAGTCTTGCTGCTTCCGGGACAGTTATCCAAGAGACCCAGTACTTC
NA	13	TRBJ2-3	TRBV19	NA	CASTKGGTDTQYF	TGTGCCAGTACCAAGGGAGGCACAGATACGCAGTATTTT
NA	14	TRBJ2-1	TRBV5-1	NA	CASSLGQGGDEQFF	TGCGCCAGCAGCTTGGGTCAGGGCGGTGATGAGCAGTTCTTC
NA	16	TRBJ1-2	TRBV7-2	once	CASSLGGNSLSYGYTF	TGTGCCAGCAGCTTAGGAGGGAACAGCCTAAGCTATGGCTACACCTTC
NA	16	TRBJ2-1	TRBV5-1	few	CASSSEGTGAYNEQFF	TGCGCCAGCAGCTCGGAGGGTACGGGGGCCTACAATGAGCAGTTCTTC
NA	13	TRBJ1-3	TRBV7-9	NA	CASSLGQRDTIYF	TGTGCCAGCAGCTTAGGACAGCGAGACACCATATATTTT
NA	13	TRBJ1-1	TRBV2	NA	CASGRVMETEAFF	TGTGCCAGCGGCAGGGTTATGGAAACGGAAGCTTTCTTT
NA	13	TRBJ1-6	TRBV4-1	NA	CASSQDLRSPLHF	TGCGCCAGCAGCCAAGATCTGCGTTCACCCCTCCACTTT
NA	13	TRBJ2-3	TRBV19	once	CASGLYGTDTQYF	TGTGCCAGCGGACTATATGGCACAGATACGCAGTATTTT